A single sample is the source of the 28 T cell receptor beta chains below, sequenced in a study of vaccination and CD4 T cells after COVID-19. Treatment of the sample: roughly 11-day PBMC culture with coronavirus spike peptide pools or control peptides (ViraFEST assay). With the Oncomine TCR Beta short-read assay, DNA from cultured CD4+ T cells was sequenced. TCRdb independently ran MiXCR on the PCR reads; one entry per CDR3 protein. Of tens of thousands of distinct CDR3 sequences detected, 43% appear once; the ten largest clones hold roughly 2.9%. Their cognate antigens are unknown. Specimen: CD4+ T cells from blood, cultured in vitro, collected after SARS-CoV-2 vaccination. The receptors were gathered from a human donor who had recovered from COVID-19.

The genes are TRBV7-6 and TRBJ2-7, with D unresolved. The CDR3 extends over 14 amino acids. V dropped 3 bases and J dropped 6 bases, with 15 bases sitting between them. CDR1 is SGHVS, CDR2 FNYEAQ, per germline. CDR3 sequence (DNA): TGTGCCAGCAGCTTGGCCACCCAGCTGGGCGAGCAGTACTTC. Its protein is CASSLATQLGEQYF.

The V call is TRBV11-2, the J call TRBJ2-5; 8 nucleotides agree with TRBD1. This CDR3 has 14 residues. CDR1 and CDR2 (germline): SGHAT, FQNNGV. The junction had 7 bases not matched to a gene; V was cut back by 5 bases and J by 5 bases. This CDR3 is CASSQDRGRETQYF. The CDR3 DNA sequence: TGTGCCAGCAGCCAAGACAGGGGTCGCGAGACCCAGTACTTC.

The rearrangement links TRBV19 to TRBJ1-2; TRBD1 is a possible D gene (5 bases). The CDR3 length is 12 residues. Trimming stripped 11 bases from V and 10 bases from J, with 20 bases between. The germline CDR1 and CDR2 sequences are LNHDA and SQIVND (reference sequence). CDR3 loop: CAVRSQAGDYTF. The CDR3 DNA reads TGTGCCGTCCGATCGCAGGCGGGGGACTACACCTTC.

The V gene is TRBV6-1, the J gene TRBJ2-7, with D tentatively TRBD2 (5 bases). Trimming cost V 6 bases and J 0 bases, with 12 bases left between them. Per germline, CDR1 MNHNS and CDR2 SASEGT. This CDR3 is built from 14 residues. The CDR3 here is CASRITRDSYEQYF. CDR3 coding DNA: TGTGCCAGCAGAATAACCCGGGACTCCTACGAGCAGTACTTC.

The chain combines TRBV20-1 with TRBJ1-5; tentative D call: TRBD1 (5 bases). CDR1 and CDR2 from the germline V gene are DFQATT and SNEGSKA (reference sequence). Trimming removed 1 base at V and 5 bases at J, with 12 bases between. The CDR3 spans 14 residues. The CDR3 sequence is CSARADSLYQPQHF. The CDR3 DNA is TGCAGTGCTAGAGCCGACAGCCTATATCAGCCCCAGCATTTT.

The chain is built from TRBV6-1 and TRBJ2-2; D possibly uses TRBD1 or TRBD2 (5 bases each). This CDR3 is built from 15 residues. V was pared by 5 bases and J by 4 bases, with 14 bases between. Germline CDR1 is MNHNS and CDR2 is SASEGT. The CDR3 nucleotides are TGTGCCAGCAGTCCAGGGACCCTGACCACCGGGGAGCTGTTTTTT. This sequence encodes CASSPGTLTTGELFF.

The sample holds a few counts of this clonotype. This rearrangement joins TRBV20-1 to TRBJ2-7; 7 bases match TRBD1. V shed 5 bases, J shed 3 bases, and the junction held 7 bases outside the gene matches. CDR1 is DFQATT, CDR2 SNEGSKA, per germline (reference sequence). The CDR3 covers 13 residues. The CDR3 here is CSAARQGFYEQYF. The DNA for the CDR3 is TGCAGTGCTGCCCGACAGGGATTCTACGAGCAGTACTTC.

This clonotype appeared once. The chain recombines TRBV12-3 or TRBV12-4 with TRBJ2-5; D is possibly TRBD1 (5 bases). The CDR3 is made up of 14 amino acids. The ends were cut back, 6 bases at V and 1 base at J, with 12 bases in the middle. The CDR3 sequence: CASSTDRAQETQYF. The CDR3, as DNA: TGTGCCAGCAGCACTGACAGAGCCCAAGAGACCCAGTACTTC.

The chain carries TRBV11-2 and TRBJ2-5; TRBD1 matches at 8 bases. V gave up 4 bases and J gave up 5 bases; unmatched junction bases: 12. Per germline, CDR1 SGHAT and CDR2 FQNNGV. There are 16 residues in the CDR3. In DNA, the CDR3 is TGTGCCAGCAGCTCGAGTCGTCCGGACAGGGAGGAGACCCAGTACTTC. Encoded protein: CASSSSRPDREETQYF.

As regards this clonotype: Compared with germline, one end of the junction differs, possibly owing to a read error. This sequence joins TRBV27 and TRBJ2-5; unclear D gene. In germline, CDR1 is MNHEY, CDR2 SMNVEV (reference sequence). This CDR3 has 13 amino acids. CDR3 residues: CASSPSTQQTQYF. In DNA form, the CDR3 reads TGTGCCAGCAGTCCCTCAACCCAACAGACCCAGTACTTC.

This chain uses TRBV30 with TRBJ1-2, with D maybe TRBD1 (6 bases). V lost 7 bases and J lost 1, with 13 bases in between. The V gene's germline CDR1 is GTSNPN and CDR2 SVGIG (reference sequence). CDR3 length: 13 amino acids. The DNA of the CDR3 is TGTGCCTTTCCGGACAGCAGTAACTATGGCTACACCTTC. It specifies CAFPDSSNYGYTF.

The chain links TRBV10-3 to TRBJ1-1; unclear D gene. The CDR3 is 14 residues long. V was clipped by 4 bases and J by 3 bases, with 12 bases between them. CDR1 and CDR2 (germline): ENHRY, SYGVKD. The DNA of the CDR3 is TGTGCCATCAGTGGGCACGGACGAGACACTGAAGCTTTCTTT. Translation gives CAISGHGRDTEAFF.

This clonotype came up once. This chain joins TRBV20-1 and TRBJ2-7; 7 bases are a match to TRBD1. CDR1 is DFQATT and CDR2 is SNEGSKA in the germline V gene (reference sequence). The V segment lost 5 bases and the J segment 2 bases; nucleotides outside the gene matches: 12. This CDR3 is 15 amino acids long. CDR3 DNA: TGCAGTGCTCCAAAGTCCCGGGACAGAGCCTACGAGCAGTACTTC. This gives the protein CSAPKSRDRAYEQYF.

This clonotype has only one observation. This rearrangement joins TRBV7-2 to TRBJ2-1; D remains unclear. The V end was cut by 5 bases, the J end by 2 bases, with 10 bases between. CDR1 and CDR2 (germline): SGHTA, FQGNSA. This CDR3 has 14 amino acids. The CDR3 DNA follows: TGTGCCAGCAGCCTGTCCAGGACCTACAATGAGCAGTTCTTC. This gives the protein CASSLSRTYNEQFF.

This clonotype came up a few times. V usage is TRBV7-3 and J usage is TRBJ2-3, with D hard to call. The germline CDR1 and CDR2 sequences are SGHTA and FQGTGA. The CDR3 extends over 12 amino acids. V shed 5 bases and J shed 11 bases, with 14 bases lying between them. CDR3 nucleotide sequence: TGTGCCAGCAGCACGGACGCACGGTTGCAGTATTTT. It specifies CASSTDARLQYF.

The rearrangement uses TRBV6-1 and TRBJ1-6, with TRBD1 matching over 9 bases. CDR1 and CDR2 (germline): MNHNS, SASEGT. CDR3 size: 15 residues. Germline trimming cut 5 bases from V and 8 bases from J; bases unmatched to any gene: 7. This CDR3 reads CASSPSGQGYSPLHF. CDR3 nucleotides: TGTGCCAGCAGTCCCTCGGGACAGGGCTATTCACCCCTCCACTTT.

This clonotype has a handful of counts. V and J are TRBV20-1 and TRBJ2-7; D ambiguous. V was shortened by 3 bases and J by 0 bases, with 12 bases between the two germline ends. In germline, CDR1 is DFQATT, CDR2 SNEGSKA (reference sequence). This CDR3 contains 14 residues. The CDR3 region is CSASNPPTSYEQYF. The CDR3 DNA is TGCAGTGCTAGTAACCCCCCCACCTCCTACGAGCAGTACTTC.

This clonotype was counted between two and nine times. This sequence joins TRBV6-1 and TRBJ1-5, with a weak D call TRBD1 (6 bases). V gave up 5 bases and J gave up 3 bases, with 26 bases separating them. The CDR3 extends over 19 amino acids. CDR1 and CDR2 from the germline V gene are MNHNS and SASEGT. This chain's CDR3 is CASSTTRFGIGGSNQPQHF. CDR3 bases: TGTGCCAGCAGTACCACAAGGTTCGGAATAGGGGGATCCAATCAGCCCCAGCATTTT.

The chain employs TRBV10-3 and TRBJ1-2; D perhaps matches TRBD1 (5 bases). The CDR3 loop spans 14 amino acids. The V and J ends lost 5 bases and 6 bases respectively, with 16 bases between them. Germline assignment: CDR1 ENHRY and CDR2 SYGVKD. The CDR3 DNA sequence: TGTGCCATCAGTAACCAGACAGTTACCCATGGCTACACCTTC. It translates to CAISNQTVTHGYTF.

This clonotype was seen a few times. This rearrangement joins TRBV20-1 to TRBJ2-3, with D hard to call. Germline V CDR1 and CDR2: DFQATT, SNEGSKA (reference sequence). Trimming left V 0 bases short and J 0 bases short, with 7 bases between. The CDR3 is 14 amino acids. The CDR3 region has the DNA TGCAGTGCTAGAGAGCTTGACAGCACAGATACGCAGTATTTT. It translates to CSARELDSTDTQYF.

This clonotype was counted only a few times. One junction end does not reproduce the germline sequence, and a read error may be involved. The J gene is TRBJ2-3, the V gene TRBV27, with TRBD2 matching 10 bases. The CDR3 is 12 amino acids. Germline CDR1 and CDR2: MNHEY and SMNVEV (reference sequence). CDR3 DNA sequence: TGTGCCAGCAGTAAGCCGGGACTAGCGAGCCATTTT. Translation: CASSKPGLASHF.

The rearrangement joins TRBV5-1 to TRBJ2-7; no firm D call. V lost 1 base and J lost 0, with 8 bases in between. Germline-derived CDR1 and CDR2 are SGHRS and YFSETQ. The CDR3 is 14 amino acids. The CDR3 sequence is CASSLKAYSYEQYF. In DNA, the CDR3 is TGCGCCAGCAGCTTGAAGGCCTACTCCTACGAGCAGTACTTC.

This clonotype was observed a few times. The chain joins TRBV10-3 to TRBJ2-3; possible D gene TRBD1, 5 bases. Trimming cost V 4 bases and J 1 base, with 12 bases left between them. Germline values: CDR1 ENHRY, CDR2 SYGVKD. There are 15 residues in the CDR3. The CDR3 bases are TGTGCCATCAGTGTTGGTGGGGCGCGCACAGATACGCAGTATTTT. It specifies CAISVGGARTDTQYF.

The table lists this clonotype with a few counts. For the CDR3, the DNA is TGCAGTGCCCTCGGGGGGGAAAAACTGTTTTTT. It encodes CSALGGEKLFF. The V and J genes are TRBV20-1 and TRBJ1-4, with D possibly TRBD1 on 5 matching bases. The CDR3 has 11 residues. The germline V and J ends were trimmed by 6 bases and 8 bases, with 10 bases remaining between them. CDR1 is DFQATT and CDR2 is SNEGSKA in the germline V gene (reference sequence).

With respect to this clonotype: One end of the junction does not line up with germline, which may come from a read error. This chain connects TRBV20-1 to TRBJ1-2, with D perhaps TRBD1 (6 bases). The CDR3 covers 12 residues. Germline V gene lookup returns CDR1 DFQATT and CDR2 SNEGSKA (reference sequence). The CDR3 DNA reads TGCAGTGCTAGAGACCCAGGGGATGGGTACACCTTC. This translates into CSARDPGDGYTF.

The rearrangement uses TRBV5-4 and TRBJ2-3; TRBD1 might be the D (7 bases). Trimming stripped 7 bases from V and 4 bases from J, with 16 bases between. Germline CDR1 is SGHNT and CDR2 is YYREEE (reference sequence). The CDR3 is 14 amino acids. Written as DNA, the CDR3 is TGTGCCAGCGCAGGGGGGTTAGGGGCAGATACGCAGTATTTT. Translated, it gives CASAGGLGADTQYF.

The J gene is TRBJ2-2, the V gene TRBV7-9; D assignment may be TRBD1 or TRBD2 (5 bases each). Germline CDR1 SEHNR, CDR2 FQNEAQ (reference sequence). V was clipped by 5 bases and J by 0 bases, with 10 bases between them. CDR3 length equals 15 residues. CDR3 in amino acids: CASSTMGANTGELFF. CDR3 bases: TGTGCCAGCAGCACCATGGGGGCGAACACCGGGGAGCTGTTTTTT.

A few counts support this clonotype. The V call is TRBV20-1, the J call TRBJ1-1; TRBD1 agrees at 9 bases. V trimming: 0 bases; J trimming: 5 bases; junction bases outside the gene matches: 7. The germline gives CDR1 DFQATT, CDR2 SNEGSKA (reference sequence). The CDR3 loop spans 15 amino acids. This chain's CDR3 is CSARDRDRVGTEAFF. As DNA, the CDR3 is TGCAGTGCTAGAGATAGGGACAGGGTTGGTACTGAAGCTTTCTTT.